One and the same sample provided the 7 T cell receptor beta chains below, sequenced in a study of blood T cell repertoires in COVID-19. Using immunoSEQ multiplex PCR, the repertoire was profiled, and TCRdb retains in-frame clones only, with some absent. The repertoire has 330,000 or so clones, less than 90% of them found once; the top ten carry 2.5% to 3%. Sequenced: PBMCs or T cells enriched from blood (not recorded which). Receptor source: a woman aged 25 to 39 who had recovered from COVID-19.

The chain couples TRBV10-3 to TRBJ2-5, with 9 nucleotides matching TRBD2. Germline assignment: CDR1 ENHRY and CDR2 SYGVKD. The CDR3 has 16 residues. The J segment lost 0 bases and the V segment lost 6 bases, leaving 8 bases of the junction unmatched. The CDR3 coding sequence is TGTGCCATCAGAGGCGGTAGCGGGGGATACCAAGAGACCCAGTACTTC. Its protein is CAIRGGSGGYQETQYF.

This clone was seen more than once but under ten times. This sequence joins TRBV2 and TRBJ2-7, with TRBD2 matching 8 bases. J gave up 0 bases and V 5 bases, and 9 bases lay outside the gene matches. The CDR3 extends over 16 amino acids. From germline, CDR1 is SNHLY and CDR2 FYNNEI. The CDR3, as DNA: TGTGCCAGCAGTTTGTCTAGCGGGCGGAGCTCCTACGAGCAGTACTTC. As protein: CASSLSSGRSSYEQYF.

V usage is TRBV4-1 and J usage is TRBJ2-4, with 13 bases fitting TRBD2. This CDR3 spans 19 amino acids. Germline V gene lookup returns CDR1 MGHRA and CDR2 YSYEKL. V was clipped by 0 bases and J by 3 bases; unmatched bases: 8. Here the CDR3 DNA reads TGCGCCAGCAGCCAAGACCTTACTAGCGGGGGGGCCCGCAAAAACATTCAGTACTTC. Its protein is CASSQDLTSGGARKNIQYF.

The chain is built from TRBV18 and TRBJ2-3, with D tentatively TRBD2 (5 bases). Germline V gene lookup returns CDR1 KGHSH and CDR2 LQKENI. With 0 bases removed from V and 2 bases from J, the gap between germline ends came to 6 bases. The CDR3 has 14 residues. For the CDR3, the DNA is TGTGCCAGCTCACCACCCGGGGACACAGATACGCAGTATTTT. Amino acids: CASSPPGDTDTQYF.

The chain joins TRBV7-9 to TRBJ2-5, with TRBD2 identical over 11 bases. Germline CDR1 SEHNR, CDR2 FQNEAQ (reference sequence). V gave up 5 bases and J gave up 4 bases; unmatched junction bases: 9. This CDR3 contains 16 residues. The CDR3 coding sequence is TGTGCCAGCAGCCTACTAGCGGGAGCGGGGGGAGAGACCCAGTACTTC. Its protein product is CASSLLAGAGGETQYF.

The rearrangement uses TRBV9 and TRBJ1-2; 10 bases are shared with TRBD1. The CDR3 extends over 16 amino acids. CDR1 SGDLS and CDR2 YYNGEE come from the germline V gene. V lost 4 bases and J lost 8; bases outside the gene matches: 14. The CDR3 region is CASSTSTGTGVRGYTF. The DNA of the CDR3 is TGTGCCAGCAGCACTTCAACCGGGACAGGGGTTCGGGGCTACACCTTC.

The chain has TRBV3-1 (or the pseudogene TRBV3-2) and TRBJ2-3, with 9 bases identical to TRBD2. The CDR3 has 16 residues. Germline trimming cut 4 bases from V and 4 bases from J; bases unmatched to any gene: 9. Germline lookup yields CDR1 LGHDT and CDR2 YNNKEL (reference sequence). CDR3 protein: CASSPLASGTSDTQYF. CDR3 DNA sequence: TGTGCCAGCAGCCCACTGGCTAGCGGGACGTCAGATACGCAGTATTTT.